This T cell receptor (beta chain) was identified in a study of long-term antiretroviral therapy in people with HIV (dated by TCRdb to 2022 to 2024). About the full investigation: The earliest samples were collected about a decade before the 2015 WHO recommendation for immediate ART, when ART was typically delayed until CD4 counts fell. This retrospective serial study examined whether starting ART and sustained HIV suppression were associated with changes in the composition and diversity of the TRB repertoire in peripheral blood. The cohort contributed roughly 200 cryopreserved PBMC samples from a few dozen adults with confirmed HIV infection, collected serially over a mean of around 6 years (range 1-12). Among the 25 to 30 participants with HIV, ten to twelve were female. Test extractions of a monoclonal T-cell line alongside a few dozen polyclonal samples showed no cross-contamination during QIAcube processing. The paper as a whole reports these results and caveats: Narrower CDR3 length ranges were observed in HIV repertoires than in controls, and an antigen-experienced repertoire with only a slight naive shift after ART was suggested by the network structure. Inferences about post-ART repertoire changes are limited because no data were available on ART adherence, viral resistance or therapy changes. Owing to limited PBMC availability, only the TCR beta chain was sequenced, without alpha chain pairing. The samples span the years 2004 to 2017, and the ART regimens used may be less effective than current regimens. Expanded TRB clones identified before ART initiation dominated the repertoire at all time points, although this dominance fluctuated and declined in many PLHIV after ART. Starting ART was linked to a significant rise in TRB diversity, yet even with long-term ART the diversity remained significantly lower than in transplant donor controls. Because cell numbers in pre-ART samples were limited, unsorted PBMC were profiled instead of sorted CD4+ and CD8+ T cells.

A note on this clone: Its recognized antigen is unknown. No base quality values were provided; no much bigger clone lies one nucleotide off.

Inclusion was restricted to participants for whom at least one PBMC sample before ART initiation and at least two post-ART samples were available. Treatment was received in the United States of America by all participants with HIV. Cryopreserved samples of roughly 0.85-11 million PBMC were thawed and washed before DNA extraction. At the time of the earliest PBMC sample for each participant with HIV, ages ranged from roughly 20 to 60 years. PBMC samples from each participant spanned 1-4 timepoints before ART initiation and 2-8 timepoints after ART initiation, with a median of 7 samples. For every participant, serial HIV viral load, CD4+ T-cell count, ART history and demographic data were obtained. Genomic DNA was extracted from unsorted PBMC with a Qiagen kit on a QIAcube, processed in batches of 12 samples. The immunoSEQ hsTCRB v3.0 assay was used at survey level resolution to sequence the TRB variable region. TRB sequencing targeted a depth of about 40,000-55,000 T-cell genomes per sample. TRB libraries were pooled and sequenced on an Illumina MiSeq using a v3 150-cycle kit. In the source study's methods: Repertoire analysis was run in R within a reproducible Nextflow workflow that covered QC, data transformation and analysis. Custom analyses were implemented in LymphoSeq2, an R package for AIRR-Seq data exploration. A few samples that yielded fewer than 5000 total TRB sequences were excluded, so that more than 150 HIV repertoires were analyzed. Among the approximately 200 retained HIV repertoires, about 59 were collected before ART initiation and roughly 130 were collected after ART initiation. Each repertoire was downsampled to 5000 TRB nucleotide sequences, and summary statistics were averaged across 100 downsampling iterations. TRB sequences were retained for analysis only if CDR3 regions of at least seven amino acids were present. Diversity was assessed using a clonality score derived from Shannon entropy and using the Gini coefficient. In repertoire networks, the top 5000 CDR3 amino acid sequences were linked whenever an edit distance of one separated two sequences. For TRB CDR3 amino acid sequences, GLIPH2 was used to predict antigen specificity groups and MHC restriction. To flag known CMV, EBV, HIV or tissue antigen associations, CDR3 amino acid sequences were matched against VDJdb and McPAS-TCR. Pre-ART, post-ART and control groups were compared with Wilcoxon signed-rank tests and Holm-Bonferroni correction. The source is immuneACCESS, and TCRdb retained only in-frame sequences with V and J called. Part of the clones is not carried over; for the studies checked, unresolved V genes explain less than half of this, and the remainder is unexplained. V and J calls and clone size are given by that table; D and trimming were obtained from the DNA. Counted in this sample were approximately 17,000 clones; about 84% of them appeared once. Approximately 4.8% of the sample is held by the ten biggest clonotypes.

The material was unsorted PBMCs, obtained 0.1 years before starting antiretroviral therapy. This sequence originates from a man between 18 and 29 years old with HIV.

The nucleotides read TGTGCCAGCAGCCAAGGGCGGAGCTCCTACAATGAGCAGTTCTTC. Its translation reads: CASSQGRSSYNEQFF. The rearrangement combines TRBV7-3 with TRBJ2-1, with the D gene not clear enough to name. V is pared back by 5 bases and J by 0 bases, with 11 bases lying between the germline termini. The CDR3 has 15 amino acids, counting the end cysteine and phenylalanine. Only the CDR3 region is kept as DNA, spanning 45 bases read in frame from base 1. Per the germline V gene, SGHTA is the CDR1 and FQGTGA is the CDR2.